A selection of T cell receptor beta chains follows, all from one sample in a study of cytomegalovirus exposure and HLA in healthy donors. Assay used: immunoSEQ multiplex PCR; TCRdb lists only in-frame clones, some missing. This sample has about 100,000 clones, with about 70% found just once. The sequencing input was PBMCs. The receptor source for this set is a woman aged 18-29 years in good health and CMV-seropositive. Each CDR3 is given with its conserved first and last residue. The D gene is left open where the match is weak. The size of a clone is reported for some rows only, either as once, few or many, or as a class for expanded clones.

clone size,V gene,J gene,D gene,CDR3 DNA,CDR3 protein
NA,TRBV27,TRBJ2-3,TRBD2,TGTGCCATTGGACTAGCGGGCACAGATACGCAGTATTTT,CAIGLAGTDTQYF
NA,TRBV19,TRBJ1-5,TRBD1,TGTGCCAGTAGTATAGGGGTATGGGACAGGGGTCGCAATCAGCCCCAGCATTTT,CASSIGVWDRGRNQPQHF
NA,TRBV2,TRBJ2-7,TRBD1,TGTGCCAGCACCGGACAGGTGGACGAGCAGTACTTC,CASTGQVDEQYF
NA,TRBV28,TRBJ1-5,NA,TGTGCCATCGCCACAGGGAGCAATCAGCCCCAGCATTTT,CAIATGSNQPQHF
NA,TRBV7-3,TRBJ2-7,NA,TGTGCCAGCAGCCCCCGGCAGGGTGGCGAGCAGTACTTC,CASSPRQGGEQYF
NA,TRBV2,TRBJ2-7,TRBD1,TGTGCCAGCAGCTTGACAGGGACCTACGAGCAGTACTTC,CASSLTGTYEQYF
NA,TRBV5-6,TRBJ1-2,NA,TGTGCCAGCAGCTTTACAGGGAACTATGGCTACACCTTC,CASSFTGNYGYTF
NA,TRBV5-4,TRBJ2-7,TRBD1,TGTGCCAGCAGCTTGGAAGGGGACAGGGGCCTCTACGAGCAGTACTTC,CASSLEGDRGLYEQYF
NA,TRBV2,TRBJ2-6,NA,TGTGCCAGGGCGAGGCTGGCTGGGGCCAACGTCCTGACTTTC,CARARLAGANVLTF
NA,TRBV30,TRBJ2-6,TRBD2,TGTGCCTGGGGGCGAGCGGGAGGGGGGAGGGCCAACGTCCTGACTTTC,CAWGRAGGGRANVLTF
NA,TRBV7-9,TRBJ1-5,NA,TGTGCCAGCAGCTTAGGAGTCAGGGGTGAGCCCCAGCATTTT,CASSLGVRGEPQHF
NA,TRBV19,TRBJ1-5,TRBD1,TGTGCCAGTAGTACCCAGACAGGGGTAAATCAGCCCCAGCATTTT,CASSTQTGVNQPQHF
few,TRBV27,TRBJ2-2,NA,TGTGCCAGCAGTCCCGAACGGGGGGCGACTACCGGGGAGCTGTTTTTT,CASSPERGATTGELFF
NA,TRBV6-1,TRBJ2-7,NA,TGTGCCAGCAGTCACCCGGGGTACGAGCAGTACTTC,CASSHPGYEQYF
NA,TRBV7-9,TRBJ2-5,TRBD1,TGTGCCAGCAGCTTAATAGGGGGCCGGGAGACCCAGTACTTC,CASSLIGGRETQYF
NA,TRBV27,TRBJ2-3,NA,TGTGCCAGCAGTTCCGACAGGACTCTTGCGGATACGCAGTATTTT,CASSSDRTLADTQYF
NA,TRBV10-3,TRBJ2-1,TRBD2,TGTGCCATCAGTCCCAGTAGCGGGGAACGGAATGAGCAGTTCTTC,CAISPSSGERNEQFF
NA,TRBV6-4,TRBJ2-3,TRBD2,TGTGCCAGCAGTGACGAGACTAGCGGGGGGGGATCTACGCAGTATTTT,CASSDETSGGGSTQYF
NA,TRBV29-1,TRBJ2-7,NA,TGCAGCGTTACCGCCGAGGTCTCCTACGAGCAGTACTTC,CSVTAEVSYEQYF
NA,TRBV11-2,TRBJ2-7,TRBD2,TGTGCCAGCAGCCTACGGACTAGCCGCTCGGGGGAGCAGTACTTC,CASSLRTSRSGEQYF
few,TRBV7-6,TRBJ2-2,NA,TGTGCCAGCAGCTTAGCGTGGAGGGCCTCCAGAGGGACCGGGGAGCTGTTTTTT,CASSLAWRASRGTGELFF
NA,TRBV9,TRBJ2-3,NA,TGTGCCAGCAGCAAGCCTAGCACAGATACGCAGTATTTT,CASSKPSTDTQYF
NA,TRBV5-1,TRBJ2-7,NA,TGCGCCAGCAGCCTCAGGGACGAGCAGTACTTC,CASSLRDEQYF
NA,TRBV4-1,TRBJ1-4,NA,TGCGCCAGCAGCCGCCTCGCGGGGATTGAAAAACTGTTTTTT,CASSRLAGIEKLFF
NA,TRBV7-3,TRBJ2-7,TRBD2,TGTGCCAGCAGCTTGACTAGCGGGAATGTCAACGAGCAGTACTTC,CASSLTSGNVNEQYF
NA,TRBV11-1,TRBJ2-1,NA,TGTGCCAGCAGCGAGACAGGACAGCTTAGGAATGAGCAGTTCTTC,CASSETGQLRNEQFF
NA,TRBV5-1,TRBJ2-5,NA,TGCGCCAGCACCCTTAGCGGAAATTACCAAGAGACCCAGTACTTC,CASTLSGNYQETQYF
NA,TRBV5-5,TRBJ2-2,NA,TGTGCCAGCAGCTTGGGGGCGCGCCCGAACACCGGGGAGCTGTTTTTT,CASSLGARPNTGELFF
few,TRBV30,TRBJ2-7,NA,TGTGCCTGGAGCTCGGGACTGGGGACCTACGAGCAGTACTTC,CAWSSGLGTYEQYF
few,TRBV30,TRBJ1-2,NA,TGTGCCTGGAGTGTAGCCTATGGCTACACCTTC,CAWSVAYGYTF
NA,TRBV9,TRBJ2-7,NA,TGTGCCAGCTCCCTTGAGGTCCAGGGGGGATTC,CASSLEVQGGF
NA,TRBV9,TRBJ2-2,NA,TGTGCCAGCAGCTTACCTTTACCGGGATATAACACCGGGGAGCTGTTTTTT,CASSLPLPGYNTGELFF